Presented here are 17 T cell receptor beta chains from one specimen sequenced in a study of blood T cell repertoires in COVID-19. TCRdb keeps only in-frame clones here, not all; method: immunoSEQ multiplex PCR. The sample has approximately 190,000 clones, roughly 82% seen once. Sequenced: peripheral blood. The receptors shown here come from a woman aged 55-75 years with COVID-19, enrolled during active disease.

The J gene is TRBJ1-3, the V gene TRBV12-3 or TRBV12-4; tentatively, D is TRBD1 (5 bases). The CDR3 has 12 amino acids. Between the trimmed V and J ends, which lost 6 bases and 4 bases, there was a span of 7 bases. The CDR3 coding sequence is TGTGCCAGCAGGACAGACGGAAACACCATATATTTT. The encoded protein is CASRTDGNTIYF.

The CDR3 is CASSFEGYPYEQYF. As DNA, the CDR3 is TGTGCCAGCAGCTTCGAGGGATACCCCTACGAGCAGTACTTC. The chain has TRBV11-2 and TRBJ2-7; D perhaps matches TRBD2 (5 bases). V dropped 3 bases and J dropped 2 bases, with 11 bases sitting between them. Germline CDR1 SGHAT, CDR2 FQNNGV. The CDR3 is made up of 14 amino acids.

The chain joins TRBV7-2 to TRBJ2-1; TRBD2 aligns across 9 bases. The CDR3 is 15 residues long. The germline gives CDR1 SGHTA, CDR2 FQGNSA. The trim removed 5 bases at V and 5 bases at J, leaving 7 bases unmatched. The CDR3 sequence is CASSQISGSHNEQFF. DNA of the CDR3: TGTGCCAGCAGCCAGATTAGCGGGAGTCACAATGAGCAGTTCTTC.

This chain uses TRBV5-4 with TRBJ1-1; 9 bases match TRBD1. With V trimmed by 1 base and J by 5 bases, 3 bases remained unmatched. This CDR3 has 14 residues. CDR1 SGHNT and CDR2 YYREEE come from the germline V gene (reference sequence). In DNA form, the CDR3 reads TGTGCCAGCAGCTTGCTCGGGACAGGGACTGAAGCTTTCTTT. Amino acid sequence: CASSLLGTGTEAFF.

The chain is built from TRBV11-2 and TRBJ2-1, with 14 bases identical to TRBD2. This CDR3 has 17 residues. CDR1 and CDR2 (germline): SGHAT, FQNNGV. V shed 7 bases, J shed 8 bases, and the junction held 13 bases outside the gene matches. CDR3 sequence: CASKRMGLAGDSYEQFF. As DNA, the CDR3 is TGTGCCAGCAAAAGGATGGGACTAGCGGGAGATAGCTATGAGCAGTTCTTC.

The chain is built from TRBV18 and TRBJ2-2, with D possibly TRBD2 on 5 matching bases. Germline CDR1 and CDR2: KGHSH and LQKENI. The ends were cut back, 5 bases at V and 1 base at J, with 14 bases in the middle. CDR3 size: 16 residues. The CDR3 region is CASSGQRLENTGELFF. For the CDR3, the DNA is TGTGCCAGCTCAGGTCAGCGGTTAGAGAACACCGGGGAGCTGTTTTTT.

The chain couples TRBV27 to TRBJ2-1; D may be TRBD2 (5 bases). The CDR3 contains 13 residues. Trimming shortened V by 2 bases and J by 10 bases, and 12 bases separated the two germline ends. CDR1 and CDR2 (germline): MNHEY, SMNVEV (reference sequence). This CDR3 reads CASSLTGREEQFF. The DNA of the CDR3 is TGTGCCAGCAGTTTAACGGGGAGAGAGGAGCAGTTCTTC.

In this sample, this clone turned up a few times. The chain joins TRBV27 to TRBJ1-4; D remains ambiguous. CDR1 and CDR2 from the germline V gene are MNHEY and SMNVEV (reference sequence). The CDR3 totals 16 residues. V was trimmed by 2 bases and J by 6 bases, leaving 16 bases between them. The CDR3 region is CASSLDPAGIDEKLFF. The CDR3 coding sequence is TGTGCCAGCAGTTTAGACCCCGCGGGGATCGATGAAAAACTGTTTTTT.

The chain uses TRBV9 and TRBJ1-4; the match to TRBD1 covers 8 bases. This CDR3 is built from 17 residues. Germline CDR1 is SGDLS and CDR2 is YYNGEE. Trimming removed 0 bases from V and 1 base from J; junction bases left unmatched: 5. This CDR3 is CASSVATGGGTNEKLFF. The CDR3 DNA reads TGTGCCAGCAGCGTAGCTACAGGGGGTGGAACTAATGAAAAACTGTTTTTT.

The V gene is TRBV6-2 or TRBV6-3, the J gene TRBJ1-3; a possible D gene is TRBD1 (6 bases). This CDR3 spans 14 amino acids. Per germline, CDR1 MNHEY and CDR2 SVGEGT. Trimming stripped 4 bases from V and 2 bases from J, with 9 bases between. CDR3 protein: CASSLYRAGNTIYF. DNA for the CDR3: TGTGCCAGCAGTTTGTACAGGGCTGGAAACACCATATATTTT.

The V gene is TRBV27, the J gene TRBJ1-6; no firm D call. The length of the CDR3 is 13 residues. Looked up from germline, CDR1 is MNHEY and CDR2 is SMNVEV (reference sequence). Trimming removed 3 bases from V and 7 bases from J, with 7 bases in between. CDR3 DNA: TGTGCCAGCAGTTTGTACAGAAATTCACCCCTCCACTTT. This codes for CASSLYRNSPLHF.

This chain joins TRBV12-3 or TRBV12-4 and TRBJ2-1; D perhaps matches TRBD2 (5 bases). V lost 5 bases to trimming and J lost 9 bases, with 14 bases between them. The CDR3 length is 13 residues. As DNA, the CDR3 is TGTGCCAGCAGTCCATCCCGGGGTTTTGAGCAGTTCTTC. Translating it yields CASSPSRGFEQFF.

The chain employs TRBV7-8 and TRBJ2-7, with no clear D. Trimming stripped 3 bases from V and 1 base from J, with 10 bases between. Germline V CDR1 and CDR2: SGHVS, FQNEAQ. The length of the CDR3 is 14 residues. The chain's CDR3 is CASSLSVVSYEQYF. As DNA, the CDR3 is TGTGCCAGCAGCTTGTCCGTTGTTTCCTACGAGCAGTACTTC.

The CDR3 reads CASSFGTGAPPLHF. As DNA, the CDR3 is TGCGCCAGCAGCTTTGGGACAGGGGCCCCACCCCTCCACTTT. This chain connects TRBV5-1 to TRBJ1-6; 10 bases match TRBD1. The V and J ends lost 2 bases and 11 bases, in that order; junction bases with no gene match: 4. The CDR3 extends over 14 amino acids. The germline V gene has CDR1 SGHRS and CDR2 YFSETQ.

V usage is TRBV9 and J usage is TRBJ1-2, with 7 nucleotides matching TRBD1. CDR1 and CDR2 from the germline V gene are SGDLS and YYNGEE. V lost 4 bases and J lost 3; bases outside the gene matches: 6. The CDR3 loop spans 14 amino acids. This chain's CDR3 is CASSTHTGDYGYTF. For the CDR3, the DNA is TGTGCCAGCAGCACTCACACAGGGGACTATGGCTACACCTTC.

This rearrangement joins TRBV29-1 to TRBJ1-2; 9 bases are a match to TRBD1. V lost 7 bases, J lost 4 bases, and 10 bases stayed unmatched. CDR3 length: 14 residues. CDR1 and CDR2 (germline): SQVTM, ANQGSEA. This CDR3 is CSGQIQGAGYGYTF. CDR3 nucleotide sequence: TGCAGCGGACAAATACAGGGGGCGGGCTATGGCTACACCTTC.

The chain has TRBV6-5 and TRBJ1-3; 9 bases align to TRBD1. Germline loops: CDR1 MNHEY, CDR2 SVGAGI. The CDR3 runs to 14 residues. Trimming removed 8 bases from V and 4 bases from J; junction bases left unmatched: 6. CDR3: CASGTGGTGNTIYF. The CDR3 coding sequence is TGTGCCAGCGGTACAGGGGGCACAGGAAACACCATATATTTT.